The source of this TCR beta chain is a study of Ad26.COV2.S vaccination and SARS-CoV-2 variants. Study background: Intramuscular Ad26.COV2.S at 5x10^10 or 1x10^11 viral particles.

V was cut by 5 bases and J by 4 bases, with 8 bases left in between. There are 12 residues in the CDR3. The method was immunoSEQ multiplex PCR; TCRdb's version includes in-frame clones alone and lacks a portion of them. This sample carries hundreds of thousands of clones, approximately 92% of them seen once, and the ten largest clones take more than 10%. Study-wide results and limits: CD8+ and CD4+ T cells specific for spike reportedly responded with substantial breadth after vaccination. While placebo recipients had lower spike-specific TCR breadth, vaccine recipients had more.

This clone appeared a few times. The antigen remains unidentified. Treatment of the sample: some 19 received Ad26.COV2.S at low or high dose, single or two shots; several received placebo; per-sample allocation not given. Each sample was drawn 63 days after the first injection (of vaccine or placebo). Spike of the Wuhan-strain SARS-CoV-2 was expressed by an Ad26 vector, which formed the vaccine. The rearrangement joins TRBV12-3 or TRBV12-4 to TRBJ1-2; D is possibly TRBD1 (5 bases). The receptor was derived from a person between 18 and 60 years old who received the Ad26.COV2.S COVID-19 vaccine or a placebo. The specimen comprised peripheral blood, sampled in a trial of Ad26.COV2.S vaccine versus placebo. CDR3 protein: CASSVDTYGYTF. The CDR3 nucleotides are TGTGCCAGCAGTGTGGACACCTATGGCTACACCTTC.